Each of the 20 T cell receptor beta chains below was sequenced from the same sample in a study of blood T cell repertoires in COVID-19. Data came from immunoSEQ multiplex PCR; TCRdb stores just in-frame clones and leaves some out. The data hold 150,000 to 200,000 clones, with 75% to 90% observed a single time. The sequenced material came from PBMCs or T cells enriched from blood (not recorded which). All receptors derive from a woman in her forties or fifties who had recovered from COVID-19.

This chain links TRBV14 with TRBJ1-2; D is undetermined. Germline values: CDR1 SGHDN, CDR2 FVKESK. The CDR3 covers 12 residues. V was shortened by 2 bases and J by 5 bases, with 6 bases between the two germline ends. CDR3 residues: CASSQTGYGYTF. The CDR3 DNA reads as TGTGCCAGCAGCCAAACGGGGTATGGCTACACCTTC. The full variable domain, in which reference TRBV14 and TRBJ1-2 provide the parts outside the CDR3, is EAGVTQFPSHSVIEKGQTVTLRCDPISGHDNLYWYRRVMGKEIKFLLHFVKESKQDESGMPNNRFLAERTGGTYSTLKVQPAELEDSGVYFCASSQTGYGYTFGSGTRLTVV.

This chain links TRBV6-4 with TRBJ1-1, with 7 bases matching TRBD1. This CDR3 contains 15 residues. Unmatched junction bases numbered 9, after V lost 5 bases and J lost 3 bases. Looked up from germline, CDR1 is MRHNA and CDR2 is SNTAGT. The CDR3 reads CASSTYRGGDTEAFF. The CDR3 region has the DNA TGTGCCAGCAGTACATACAGGGGTGGGGACACTGAAGCTTTCTTT.

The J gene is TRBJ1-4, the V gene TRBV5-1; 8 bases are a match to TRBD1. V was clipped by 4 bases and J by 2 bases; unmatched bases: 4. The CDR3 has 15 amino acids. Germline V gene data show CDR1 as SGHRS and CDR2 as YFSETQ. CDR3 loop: CASSDRGMTNEKLFF. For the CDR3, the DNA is TGCGCCAGCAGCGACAGGGGAATGACTAATGAAAAACTGTTTTTT.

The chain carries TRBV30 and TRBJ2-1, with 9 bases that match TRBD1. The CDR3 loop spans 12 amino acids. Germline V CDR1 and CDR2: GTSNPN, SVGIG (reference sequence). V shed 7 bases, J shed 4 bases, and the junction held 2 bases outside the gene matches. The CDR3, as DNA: TGTGCCTCCGGACAGGGGTACAATGAGCAGTTCTTC. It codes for CASGQGYNEQFF.

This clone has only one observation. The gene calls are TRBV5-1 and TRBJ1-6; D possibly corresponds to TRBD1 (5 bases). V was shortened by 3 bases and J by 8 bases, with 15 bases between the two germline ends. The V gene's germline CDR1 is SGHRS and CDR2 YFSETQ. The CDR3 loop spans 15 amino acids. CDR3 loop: CASSSSWGGDSPLHF. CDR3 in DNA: TGCGCCAGCAGCTCTTCATGGGGGGGGGATTCACCCCTCCACTTT.

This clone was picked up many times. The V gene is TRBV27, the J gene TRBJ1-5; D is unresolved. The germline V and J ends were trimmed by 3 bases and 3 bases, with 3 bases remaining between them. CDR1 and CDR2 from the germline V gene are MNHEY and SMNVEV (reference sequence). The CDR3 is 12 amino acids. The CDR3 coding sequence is TGTGCCAGCAGTTTTCACAATCAGCCCCAGCATTTT. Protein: CASSFHNQPQHF.

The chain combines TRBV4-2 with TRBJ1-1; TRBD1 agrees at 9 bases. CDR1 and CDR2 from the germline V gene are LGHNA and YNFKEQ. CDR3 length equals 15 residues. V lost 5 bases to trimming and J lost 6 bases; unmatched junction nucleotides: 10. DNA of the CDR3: TGTGCCAGCAGCTTGTCGACAGGGGGGTTGGCTGAAGCTTTCTTT. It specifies CASSLSTGGLAEAFF.

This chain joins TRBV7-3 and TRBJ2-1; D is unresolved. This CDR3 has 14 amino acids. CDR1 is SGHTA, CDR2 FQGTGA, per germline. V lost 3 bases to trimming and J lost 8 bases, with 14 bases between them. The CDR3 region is CASSLSPRSDEQFF. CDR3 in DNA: TGTGCCAGCAGCTTGTCCCCCAGAAGCGATGAGCAGTTCTTC.

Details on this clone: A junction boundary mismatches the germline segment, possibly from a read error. CDR3 region: CASTLAIQGNEQFF. The CDR3, as DNA: TGTGCCAGCACCTTAGCGATACAGGGAAATGAGCAGTTCTTC. This chain connects TRBV7-2 to TRBJ2-1; possible D gene TRBD1, 6 bases. The CDR3 covers 14 residues. CDR1 is SGHTA and CDR2 is FQGNSA in the germline V gene.

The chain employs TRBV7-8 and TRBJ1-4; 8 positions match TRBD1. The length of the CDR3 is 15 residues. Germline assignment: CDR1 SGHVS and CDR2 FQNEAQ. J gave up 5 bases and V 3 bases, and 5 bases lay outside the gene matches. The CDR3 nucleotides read TGTGCCAGCAGCTTCACCGGGACAGGCAATGAAAAACTGTTTTTT. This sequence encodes CASSFTGTGNEKLFF.

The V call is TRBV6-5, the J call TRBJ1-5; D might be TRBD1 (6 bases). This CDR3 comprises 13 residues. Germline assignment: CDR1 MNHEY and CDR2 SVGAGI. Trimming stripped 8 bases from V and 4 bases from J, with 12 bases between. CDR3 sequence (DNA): TGTGCCAGCCGAAGGCAGGGGAATCAGCCCCAGCATTTT. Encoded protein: CASRRQGNQPQHF.

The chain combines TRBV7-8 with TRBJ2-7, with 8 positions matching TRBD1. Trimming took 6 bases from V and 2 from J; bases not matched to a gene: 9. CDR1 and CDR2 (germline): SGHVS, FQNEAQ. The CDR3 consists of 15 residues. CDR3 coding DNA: TGTGCCAGCAGTAGCCCCGGGACAGGAGCCTACGAGCAGTACGTC. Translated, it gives CASSSPGTGAYEQYV.

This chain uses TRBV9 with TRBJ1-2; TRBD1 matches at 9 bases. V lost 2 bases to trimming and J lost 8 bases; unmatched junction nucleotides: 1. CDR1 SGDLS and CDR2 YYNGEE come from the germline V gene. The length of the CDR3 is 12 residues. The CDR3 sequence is CASSVGTGGYTF. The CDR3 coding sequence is TGTGCCAGCAGCGTCGGGACAGGGGGCTACACCTTC.

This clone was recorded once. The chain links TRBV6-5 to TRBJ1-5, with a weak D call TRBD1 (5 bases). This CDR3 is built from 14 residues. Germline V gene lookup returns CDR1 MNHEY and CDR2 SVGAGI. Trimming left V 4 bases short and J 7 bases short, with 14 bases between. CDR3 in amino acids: CASSSPGNNQPQHF. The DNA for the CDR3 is TGTGCCAGCAGTTCCCCAGGGAACAACCAGCCCCAGCATTTT.

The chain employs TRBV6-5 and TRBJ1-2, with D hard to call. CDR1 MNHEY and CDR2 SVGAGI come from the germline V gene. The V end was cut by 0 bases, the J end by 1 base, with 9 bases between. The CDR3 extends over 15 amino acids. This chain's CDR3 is CASSYSRAGNYGYTF. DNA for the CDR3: TGTGCCAGCAGTTACTCGAGGGCGGGTAACTATGGCTACACCTTC.

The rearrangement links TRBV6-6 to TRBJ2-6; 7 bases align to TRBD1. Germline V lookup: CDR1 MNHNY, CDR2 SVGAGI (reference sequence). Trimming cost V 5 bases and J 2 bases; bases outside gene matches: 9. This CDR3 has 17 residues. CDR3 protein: CASSRDSVPPGANVLTF. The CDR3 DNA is TGTGCCAGCAGTCGGGACAGCGTCCCCCCTGGGGCCAACGTCCTGACTTTC.

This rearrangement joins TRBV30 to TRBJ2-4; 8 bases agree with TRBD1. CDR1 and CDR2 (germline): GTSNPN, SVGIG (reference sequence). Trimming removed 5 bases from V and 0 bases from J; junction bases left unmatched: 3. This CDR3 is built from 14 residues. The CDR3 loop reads CAWGQGLAKNIQYF. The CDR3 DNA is TGTGCCTGGGGACAGGGCCTAGCCAAAAACATTCAGTACTTC.

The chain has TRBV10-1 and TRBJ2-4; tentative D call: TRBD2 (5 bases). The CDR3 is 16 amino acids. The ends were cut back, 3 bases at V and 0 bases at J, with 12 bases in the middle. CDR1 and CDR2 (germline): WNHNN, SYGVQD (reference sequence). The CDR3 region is CASSDEGLLAKNIQYF. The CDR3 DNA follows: TGCGCCAGCAGTGATGAGGGTTTGCTAGCCAAAAACATTCAGTACTTC.

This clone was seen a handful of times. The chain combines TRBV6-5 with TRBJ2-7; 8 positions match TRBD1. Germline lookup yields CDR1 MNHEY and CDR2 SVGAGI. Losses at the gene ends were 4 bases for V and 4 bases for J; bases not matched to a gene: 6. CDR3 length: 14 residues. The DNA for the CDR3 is TGTGCCAGCAGTTCCGGGCAGGGGGCTTACGAGCAGTACGTC. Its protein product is CASSSGQGAYEQYV.

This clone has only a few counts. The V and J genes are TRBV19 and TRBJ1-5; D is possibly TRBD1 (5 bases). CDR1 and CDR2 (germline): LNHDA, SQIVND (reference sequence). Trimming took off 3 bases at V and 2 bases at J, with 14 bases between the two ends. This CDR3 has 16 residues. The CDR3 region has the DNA TGTGCCAGTAGTATGATCTCACAGGCCGGCAATCAGCCCCAGCATTTT. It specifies CASSMISQAGNQPQHF.